The T cell receptor (beta chain) described here comes from a study of cytomegalovirus exposure and HLA in healthy donors. The CDR3 totals 14 residues. In germline, CDR1 is LGHNA, CDR2 YSLEER. Trimming took off 0 bases at V and 2 bases at J, with 7 bases between the two ends. Study observations and caveats: Earlier analysis found most TCR beta V segments productive about 87% or about 30% of the time. What a later analysis showed was that several of the most significant clusters appeared linked to common viral pathogens.

A remark on this clone: Its specificity is not known.

PCR primers comprised 60 Vbeta and 13 Jbeta primers. TCRdb keeps only in-frame clones here, not all; method: immunoSEQ multiplex PCR. This repertoire shows some 130,000 clones, 65% to 70% found once; its top ten account for around 1.6%. The clonotype originates from a human donor in good health. V is TRBV4-3 and J is TRBJ1-2; D ambiguous. The specimen was PBMCs. CDR3 nucleotide sequence: TGCGCCAGCAGCCAAGATCGGGGAAACTATGGCTACACCTTC. This encodes CASSQDRGNYGYTF.